This TCR beta chain was retrieved from a study of shared clonotypes between healthy human individuals. Study results and caveats: Several donors shared about 5% of their naive CD4 clonotypes. Rarefaction showed sorted-subset sequencing was incomplete despite large depth. The researchers took only blood, and tissue repertoires probably look different.

The table came from immunoSEQ multiplex PCR; TCRdb's copy has only in-frame clones and leaves some out. This sample has fewer than 1.4 million clones, with approximately 80% found just once. V shed 5 bases and J 4 bases; nucleotides not matched to a gene: 3. This CDR3 region has 13 residues. Germline V gene data show CDR1 as SEHNR and CDR2 as FQNEAQ (reference sequence). Adults of Caucasian background living in Nashville, Tennessee made up all donors. This clone has at least ten counts. Its specificity is unknown. Material: memory CD4+ T cells from PBMCs. Subset: CD45RA-negative fraction. J is TRBJ1-1 and V is TRBV7-9, with 8 bases matching TRBD1. This sequence originates from a man between 18 and 35 years old in good health. Some clones in this sample may be carry-over from other donors' samples. The CDR3 DNA is TGTGCCAGCAGCCTTGACAGGGGCACTGAAGCTTTCTTT. It translates to CASSLDRGTEAFF.